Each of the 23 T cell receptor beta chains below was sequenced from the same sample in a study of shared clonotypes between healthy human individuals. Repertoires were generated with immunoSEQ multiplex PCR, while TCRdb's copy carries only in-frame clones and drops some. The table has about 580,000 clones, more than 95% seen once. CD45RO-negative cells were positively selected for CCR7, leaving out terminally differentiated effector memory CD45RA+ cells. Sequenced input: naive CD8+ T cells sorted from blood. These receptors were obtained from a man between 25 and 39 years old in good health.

In DNA form, the CDR3 reads TGTGCCAGCAGTTTCTTACTAGCGCATGGGACCTACGAGCAGTACTTC. Translating it yields CASSFLLAHGTYEQYF. The V call is TRBV27, the J call TRBJ2-7, with 7 nucleotides matching TRBD2. J was trimmed by 2 bases and V by 3 bases; bases with no gene match: 10. The germline CDR1 and CDR2 sequences are MNHEY and SMNVEV (reference sequence). This CDR3 is built from 16 residues.

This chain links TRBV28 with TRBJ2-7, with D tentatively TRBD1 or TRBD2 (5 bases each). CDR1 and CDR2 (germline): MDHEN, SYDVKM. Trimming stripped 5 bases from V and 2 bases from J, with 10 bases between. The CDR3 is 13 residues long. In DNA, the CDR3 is TGTGCCAGCAGTCGCAGGGAGACCTACGAGCAGTACTTC. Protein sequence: CASSRRETYEQYF.

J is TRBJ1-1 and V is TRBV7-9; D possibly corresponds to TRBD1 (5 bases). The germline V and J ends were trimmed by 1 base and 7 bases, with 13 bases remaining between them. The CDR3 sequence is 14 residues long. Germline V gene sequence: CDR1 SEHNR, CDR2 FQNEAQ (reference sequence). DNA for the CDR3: TGTGCCAGCAGCTTAGAAGACAGCCACAGTGAAGCTTTCTTT. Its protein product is CASSLEDSHSEAFF.

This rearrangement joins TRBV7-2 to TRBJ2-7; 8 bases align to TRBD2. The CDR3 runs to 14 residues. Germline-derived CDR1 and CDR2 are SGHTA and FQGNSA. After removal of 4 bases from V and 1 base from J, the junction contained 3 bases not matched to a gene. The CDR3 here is CASSSLAGSYEQYF. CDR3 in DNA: TGTGCCAGCAGCTCCTTAGCGGGGTCCTACGAGCAGTACTTC.

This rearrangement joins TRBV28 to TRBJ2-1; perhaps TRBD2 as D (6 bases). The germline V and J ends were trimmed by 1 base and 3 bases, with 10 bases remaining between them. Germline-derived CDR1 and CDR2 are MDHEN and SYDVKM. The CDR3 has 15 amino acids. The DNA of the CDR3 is TGTGCCAGCAGTTTATTCGCGGGGAGCTACAATGAGCAGTTCTTC. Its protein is CASSLFAGSYNEQFF.

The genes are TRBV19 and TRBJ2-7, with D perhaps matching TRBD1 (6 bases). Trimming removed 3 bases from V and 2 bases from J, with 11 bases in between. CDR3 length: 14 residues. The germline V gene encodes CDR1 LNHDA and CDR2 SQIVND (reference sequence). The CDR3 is CASSMQGPTYEQYF. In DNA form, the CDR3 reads TGTGCCAGTAGTATGCAGGGGCCTACCTACGAGCAGTACTTC.

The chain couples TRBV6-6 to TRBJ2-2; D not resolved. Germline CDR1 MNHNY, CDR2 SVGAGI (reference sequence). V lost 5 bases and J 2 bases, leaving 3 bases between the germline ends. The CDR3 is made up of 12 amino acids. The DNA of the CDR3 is TGTGCCAGCAGTCCTAACACCGGGGAGCTGTTTTTT. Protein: CASSPNTGELFF.

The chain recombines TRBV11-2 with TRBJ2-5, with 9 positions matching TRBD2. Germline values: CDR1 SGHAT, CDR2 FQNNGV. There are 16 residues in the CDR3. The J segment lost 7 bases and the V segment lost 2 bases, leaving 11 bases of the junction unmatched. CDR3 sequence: CASSLIPRTSDWTQYF. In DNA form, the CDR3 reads TGTGCCAGCAGCTTAATCCCCCGGACTAGCGATTGGACCCAGTACTTC.

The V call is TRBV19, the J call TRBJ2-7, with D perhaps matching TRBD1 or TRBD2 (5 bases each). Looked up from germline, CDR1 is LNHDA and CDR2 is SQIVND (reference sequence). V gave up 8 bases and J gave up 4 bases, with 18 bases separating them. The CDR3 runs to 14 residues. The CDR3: CASGNRDEQYEQYF. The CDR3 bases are TGTGCCAGTGGAAACCGGGACGAGCAGTACGAGCAGTACTTC. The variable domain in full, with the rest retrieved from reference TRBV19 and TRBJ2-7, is DGGITQSPKYLFRKEGQNVTLSCEQNLNHDAMYWYRQDPGQGLRLIYYSQIVNDFQKGDIAEGYSVSREKKESFPLTVTSAQKNPTAFYLCASGNRDEQYEQYFGPGTRLTVT.

CDR3 nucleotide sequence: TGTGCCAGCAGCTCAAGGACTAGCGGGCTCTACGAGCAGTACTTC. It yields the protein CASSSRTSGLYEQYF. This chain uses TRBV2 with TRBJ2-7; 11 bases align to TRBD2. Germline V gene data show CDR1 as SNHLY and CDR2 as FYNNEI. The CDR3 is 15 amino acids. The junction had 7 bases not matched to a gene; V was cut back by 6 bases and J by 3 bases.

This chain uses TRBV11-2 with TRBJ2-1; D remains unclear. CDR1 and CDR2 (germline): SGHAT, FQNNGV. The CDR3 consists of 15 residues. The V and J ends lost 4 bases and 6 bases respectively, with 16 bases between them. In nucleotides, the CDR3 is TGTGCCAGCAGCTCACTGATGGGGTTTGTCAATGAGCAGTTCTTC. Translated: CASSSLMGFVNEQFF.

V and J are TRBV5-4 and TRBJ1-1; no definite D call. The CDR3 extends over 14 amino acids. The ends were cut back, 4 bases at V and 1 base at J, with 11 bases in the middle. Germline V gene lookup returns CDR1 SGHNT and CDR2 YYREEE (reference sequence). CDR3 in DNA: TGTGCCAGCAGCCCTTTGGGTGGGAACACTGAAGCTTTCTTT. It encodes CASSPLGGNTEAFF.

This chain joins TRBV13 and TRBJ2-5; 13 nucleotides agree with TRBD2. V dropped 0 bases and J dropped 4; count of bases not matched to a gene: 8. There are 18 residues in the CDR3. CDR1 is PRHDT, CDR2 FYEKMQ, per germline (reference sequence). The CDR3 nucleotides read TGTGCCAGCAGCTTAGGCTATGGACTAGCGGGAGCCATAGAGACCCAGTACTTC. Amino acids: CASSLGYGLAGAIETQYF.

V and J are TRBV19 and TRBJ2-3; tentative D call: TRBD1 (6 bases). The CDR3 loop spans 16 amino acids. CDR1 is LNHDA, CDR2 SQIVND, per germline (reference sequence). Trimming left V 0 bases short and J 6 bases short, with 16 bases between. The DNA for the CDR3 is TGTGCCAGTAGTATAGATCGGACAGCCCCGGAGGATACGCAGTATTTT. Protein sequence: CASSIDRTAPEDTQYF. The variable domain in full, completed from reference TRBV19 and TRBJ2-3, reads DGGITQSPKYLFRKEGQNVTLSCEQNLNHDAMYWYRQDPGQGLRLIYYSQIVNDFQKGDIAEGYSVSREKKESFPLTVTSAQKNPTAFYLCASSIDRTAPEDTQYFGPGTRLTVL.

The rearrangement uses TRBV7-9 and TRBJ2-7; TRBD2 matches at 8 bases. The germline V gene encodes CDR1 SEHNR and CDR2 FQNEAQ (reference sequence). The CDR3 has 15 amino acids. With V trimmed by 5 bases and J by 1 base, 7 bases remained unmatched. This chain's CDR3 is CASSPPGGESYEQYF. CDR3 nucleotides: TGTGCCAGCAGCCCTCCGGGGGGGGAGTCCTACGAGCAGTACTTC.

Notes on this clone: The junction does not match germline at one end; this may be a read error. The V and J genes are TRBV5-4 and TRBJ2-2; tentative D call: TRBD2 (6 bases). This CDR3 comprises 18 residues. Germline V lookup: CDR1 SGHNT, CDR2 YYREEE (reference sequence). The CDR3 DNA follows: TGTGCCAGCAGCTTGTGGGGTGGTCGGACTACGAAGACCGGGGAGCTGTTTTTT. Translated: CASSLWGGRTTKTGELFF.

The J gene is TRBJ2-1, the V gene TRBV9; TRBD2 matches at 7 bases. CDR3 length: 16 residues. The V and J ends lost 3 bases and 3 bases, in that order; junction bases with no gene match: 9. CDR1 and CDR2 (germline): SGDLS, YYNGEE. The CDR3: CASSGSGGRDYNEQFF. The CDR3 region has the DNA TGTGCCAGCAGCGGCTCGGGGGGACGGGACTACAATGAGCAGTTCTTC.

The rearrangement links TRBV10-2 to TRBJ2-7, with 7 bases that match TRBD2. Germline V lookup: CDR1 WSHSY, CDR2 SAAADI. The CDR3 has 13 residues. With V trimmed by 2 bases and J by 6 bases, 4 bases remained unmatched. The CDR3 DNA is TGCGCCAGCAGTGAGCAGCGGGACCCCGAGCAGTACTTC. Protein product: CASSEQRDPEQYF.

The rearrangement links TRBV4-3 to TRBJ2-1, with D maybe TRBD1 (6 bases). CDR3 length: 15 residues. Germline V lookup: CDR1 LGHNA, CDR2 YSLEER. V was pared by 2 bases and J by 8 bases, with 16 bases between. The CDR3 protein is CASSQWGLTSDEQFF. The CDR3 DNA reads TGCGCCAGCAGCCAATGGGGGCTGACGAGCGATGAGCAGTTCTTC.

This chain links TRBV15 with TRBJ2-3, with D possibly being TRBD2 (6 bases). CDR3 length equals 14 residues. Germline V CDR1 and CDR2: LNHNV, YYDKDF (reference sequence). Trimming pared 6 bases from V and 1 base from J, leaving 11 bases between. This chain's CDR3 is CATSAWEGTDTQYF. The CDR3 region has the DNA TGTGCCACCAGTGCGTGGGAGGGCACAGATACGCAGTATTTT.

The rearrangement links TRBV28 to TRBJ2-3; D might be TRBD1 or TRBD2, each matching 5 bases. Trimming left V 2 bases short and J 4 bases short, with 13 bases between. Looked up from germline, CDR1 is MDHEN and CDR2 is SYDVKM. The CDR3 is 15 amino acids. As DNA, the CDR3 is TGTGCCAGCAGTTTACTGTTGGGGGTTGCAGATACGCAGTATTTT. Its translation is CASSLLLGVADTQYF. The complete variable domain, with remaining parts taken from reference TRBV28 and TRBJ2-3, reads DVKVTQSSRYLVKRTGEKVFLECVQDMDHENMFWYRQDPGLGLRLIYFSYDVKMKEKGDIPEGYSVSREKKERFSLILESASTNQTSMYLCASSLLLGVADTQYFGPGTRLTVL.

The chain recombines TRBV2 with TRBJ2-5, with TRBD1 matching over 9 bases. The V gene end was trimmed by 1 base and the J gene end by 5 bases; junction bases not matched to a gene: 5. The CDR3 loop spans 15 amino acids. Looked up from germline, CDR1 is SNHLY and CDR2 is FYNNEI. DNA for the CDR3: TGTGCCAGCAGTGAAGGCACAGGGGGCTTGGAGACCCAGTACTTC. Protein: CASSEGTGGLETQYF.

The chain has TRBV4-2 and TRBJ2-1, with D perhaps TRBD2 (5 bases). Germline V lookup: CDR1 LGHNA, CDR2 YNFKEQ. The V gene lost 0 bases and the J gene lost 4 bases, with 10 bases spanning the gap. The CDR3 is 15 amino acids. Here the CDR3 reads CASSQEGDYYNEQFF. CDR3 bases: TGTGCCAGCAGCCAAGAAGGAGACTATTACAATGAGCAGTTCTTC.